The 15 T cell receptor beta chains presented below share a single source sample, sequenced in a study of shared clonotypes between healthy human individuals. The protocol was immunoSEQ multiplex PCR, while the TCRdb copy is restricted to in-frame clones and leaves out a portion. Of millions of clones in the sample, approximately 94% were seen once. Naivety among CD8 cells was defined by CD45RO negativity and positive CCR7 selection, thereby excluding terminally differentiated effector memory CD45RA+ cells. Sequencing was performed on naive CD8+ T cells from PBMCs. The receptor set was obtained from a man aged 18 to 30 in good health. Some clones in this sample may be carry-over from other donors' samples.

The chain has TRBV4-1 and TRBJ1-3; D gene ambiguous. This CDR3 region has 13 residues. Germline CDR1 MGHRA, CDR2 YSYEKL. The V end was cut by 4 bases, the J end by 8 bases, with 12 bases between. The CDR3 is CASSPSEGYTIYF. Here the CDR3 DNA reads TGCGCCAGCAGCCCGTCAGAGGGTTACACCATATATTTT.

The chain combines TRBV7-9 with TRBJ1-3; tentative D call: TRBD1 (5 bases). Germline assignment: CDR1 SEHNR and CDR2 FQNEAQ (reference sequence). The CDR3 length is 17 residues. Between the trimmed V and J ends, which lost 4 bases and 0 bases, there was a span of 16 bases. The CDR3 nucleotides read TGTGCCAGCAGCTCATCCCTCAGGGACCACTCTGGAAACACCATATATTTT. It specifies CASSSSLRDHSGNTIYF.

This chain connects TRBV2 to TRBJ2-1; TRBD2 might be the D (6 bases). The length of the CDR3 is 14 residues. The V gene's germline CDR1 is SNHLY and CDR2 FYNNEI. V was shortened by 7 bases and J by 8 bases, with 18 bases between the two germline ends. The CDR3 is CASTSPDGSYEQFF. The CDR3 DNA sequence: TGTGCCAGCACCTCTCCCGACGGGAGCTATGAGCAGTTCTTC.

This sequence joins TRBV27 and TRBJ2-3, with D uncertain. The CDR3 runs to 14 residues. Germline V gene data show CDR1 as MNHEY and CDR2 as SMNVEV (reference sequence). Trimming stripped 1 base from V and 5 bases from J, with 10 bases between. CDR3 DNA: TGTGCCAGCAGTTTATTGGTGGGAATAGATACGCAGTATTTT. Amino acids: CASSLLVGIDTQYF.

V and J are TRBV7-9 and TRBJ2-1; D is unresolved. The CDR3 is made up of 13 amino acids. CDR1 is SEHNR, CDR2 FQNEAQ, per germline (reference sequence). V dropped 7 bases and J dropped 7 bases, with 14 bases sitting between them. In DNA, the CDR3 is TGTGCCAGCACCCCGAGCACGACGAATGAGCAGTTCTTC. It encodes CASTPSTTNEQFF.

CDR3 coding DNA: TGTGCCATCAGTGGGGAGGGGGGACAGCGGTCCTTTGAAGCTTTCTTT. This encodes CAISGEGGQRSFEAFF. This chain connects TRBV10-3 to TRBJ1-1; 7 bases line up with TRBD1. J gave up 7 bases and V 4 bases, and 15 bases lay outside the gene matches. The CDR3 totals 16 residues. Per the germline V gene, CDR1 is ENHRY and CDR2 is SYGVKD.

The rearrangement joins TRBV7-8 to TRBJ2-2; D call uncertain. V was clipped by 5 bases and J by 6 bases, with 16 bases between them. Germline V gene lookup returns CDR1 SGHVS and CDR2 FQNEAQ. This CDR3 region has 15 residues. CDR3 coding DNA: TGTGCCAGCAGCCCACGGACGCGAAGCGCCGGGGAGCTGTTTTTT. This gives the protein CASSPRTRSAGELFF.

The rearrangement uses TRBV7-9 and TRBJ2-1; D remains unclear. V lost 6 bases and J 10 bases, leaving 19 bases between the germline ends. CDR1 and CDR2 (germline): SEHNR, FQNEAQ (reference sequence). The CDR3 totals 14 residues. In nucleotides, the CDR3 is TGTGCCAGCAGTACGGACCAGCCCTTTATGGAGCAGTTCTTC. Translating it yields CASSTDQPFMEQFF.

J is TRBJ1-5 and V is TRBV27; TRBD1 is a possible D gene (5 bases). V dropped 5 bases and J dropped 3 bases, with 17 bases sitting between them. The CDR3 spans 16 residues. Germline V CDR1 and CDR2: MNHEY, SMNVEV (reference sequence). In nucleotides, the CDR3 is TGTGCCAGCAGTAAAATCCGGGACGGAGACAATCAGCCCCAGCATTTT. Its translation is CASSKIRDGDNQPQHF.

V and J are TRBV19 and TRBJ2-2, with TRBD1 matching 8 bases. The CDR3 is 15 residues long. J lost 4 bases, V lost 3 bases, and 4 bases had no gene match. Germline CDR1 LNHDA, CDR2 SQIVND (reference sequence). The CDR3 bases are TGTGCCAGTAGTATCGGCCAGGGGGCCACCGGGGAGCTGTTTTTT. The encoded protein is CASSIGQGATGELFF.

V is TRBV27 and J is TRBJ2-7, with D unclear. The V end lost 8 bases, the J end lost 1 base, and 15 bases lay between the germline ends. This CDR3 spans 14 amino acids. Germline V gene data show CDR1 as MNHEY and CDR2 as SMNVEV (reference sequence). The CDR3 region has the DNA TGTGCCAGCCGACTTTCTTTCCCGTCCTACGAGCAGTACTTC. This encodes CASRLSFPSYEQYF.

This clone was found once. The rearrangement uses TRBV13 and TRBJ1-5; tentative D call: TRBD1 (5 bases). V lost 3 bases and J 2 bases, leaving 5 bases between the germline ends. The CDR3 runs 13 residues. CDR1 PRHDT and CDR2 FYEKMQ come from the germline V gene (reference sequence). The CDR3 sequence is CASSLTGNQPQHF. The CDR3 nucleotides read TGTGCCAGCAGCTTGACAGGCAATCAGCCCCAGCATTTT.

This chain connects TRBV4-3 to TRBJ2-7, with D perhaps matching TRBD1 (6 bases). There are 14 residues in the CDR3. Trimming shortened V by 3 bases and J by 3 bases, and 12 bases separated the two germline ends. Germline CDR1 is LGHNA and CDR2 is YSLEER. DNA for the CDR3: TGCGCCAGCAGCCAGGGACAAAATATCTACGAGCAGTACTTC. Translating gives CASSQGQNIYEQYF.

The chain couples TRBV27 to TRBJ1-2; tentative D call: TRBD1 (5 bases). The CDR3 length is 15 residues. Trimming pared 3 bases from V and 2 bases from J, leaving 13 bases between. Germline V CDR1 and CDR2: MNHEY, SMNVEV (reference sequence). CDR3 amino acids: CASSFLGEANYGYTF. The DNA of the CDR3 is TGTGCCAGCAGTTTCCTGGGGGAAGCAAACTATGGCTACACCTTC.

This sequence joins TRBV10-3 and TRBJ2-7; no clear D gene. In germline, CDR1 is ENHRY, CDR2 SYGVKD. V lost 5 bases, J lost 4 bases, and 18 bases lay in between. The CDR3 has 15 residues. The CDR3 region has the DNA TGTGCCATCAGTCCGTCAGAACGGGCGTCTTACGAGCAGTACTTC. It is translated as CAISPSERASYEQYF.